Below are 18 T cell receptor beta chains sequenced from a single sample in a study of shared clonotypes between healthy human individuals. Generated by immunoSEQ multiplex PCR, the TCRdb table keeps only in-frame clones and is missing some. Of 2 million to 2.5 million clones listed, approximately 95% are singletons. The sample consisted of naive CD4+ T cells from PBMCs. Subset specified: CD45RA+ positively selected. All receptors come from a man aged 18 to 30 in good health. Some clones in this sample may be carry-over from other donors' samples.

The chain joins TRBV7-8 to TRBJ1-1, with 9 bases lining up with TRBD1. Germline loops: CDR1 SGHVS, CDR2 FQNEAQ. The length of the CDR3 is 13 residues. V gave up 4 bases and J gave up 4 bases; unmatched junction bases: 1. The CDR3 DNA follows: TGTGCCAGCAGCTCGGACAGGGGCACTGAAGCTTTCTTT. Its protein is CASSSDRGTEAFF.

CDR3 sequence reads: CAWNDRGDHEQYF. The CDR3 region has the DNA TGTGCCTGGAATGACAGGGGTGACCACGAGCAGTACTTC. This chain joins TRBV30 and TRBJ2-5, with 8 positions matching TRBD1. The end of the DNA aligns better with TRBJ2-7, so the J call may be wrong. CDR3 length equals 13 residues. Germline V gene sequence: CDR1 GTSNPN, CDR2 SVGIG (reference sequence).

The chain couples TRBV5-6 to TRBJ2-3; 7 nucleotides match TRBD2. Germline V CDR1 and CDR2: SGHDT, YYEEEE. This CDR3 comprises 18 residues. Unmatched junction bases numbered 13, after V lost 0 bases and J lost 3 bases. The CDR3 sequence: CASSLGAGWFTGTDTQYF. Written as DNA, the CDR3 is TGTGCCAGCAGCTTGGGAGCGGGATGGTTTACCGGAACAGATACGCAGTATTTT.

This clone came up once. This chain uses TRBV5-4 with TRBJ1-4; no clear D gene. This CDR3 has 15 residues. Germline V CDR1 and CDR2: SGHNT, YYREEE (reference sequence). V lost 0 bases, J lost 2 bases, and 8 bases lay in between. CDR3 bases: TGTGCCAGCAGCTTGGTACAGAACACTAATGAAAAACTGTTTTTT. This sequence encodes CASSLVQNTNEKLFF. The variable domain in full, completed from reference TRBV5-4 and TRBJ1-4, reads ETGVTQSPTHLIKTRGQQVTLRCSSQSGHNTVSWYQQALGQGPQFIFQYYREEENGRGNFPPRFSGLQFPNYSSELNVNALELDDSALYLCASSLVQNTNEKLFFGSGTQLSVL.

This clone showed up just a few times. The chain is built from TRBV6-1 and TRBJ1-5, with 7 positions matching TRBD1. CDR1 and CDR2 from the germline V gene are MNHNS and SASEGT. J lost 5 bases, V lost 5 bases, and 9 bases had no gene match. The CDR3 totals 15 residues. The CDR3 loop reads CASSPRGRGDQPQHF. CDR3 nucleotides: TGTGCCAGCAGTCCCCGGGGCAGGGGGGATCAGCCCCAGCATTTT.

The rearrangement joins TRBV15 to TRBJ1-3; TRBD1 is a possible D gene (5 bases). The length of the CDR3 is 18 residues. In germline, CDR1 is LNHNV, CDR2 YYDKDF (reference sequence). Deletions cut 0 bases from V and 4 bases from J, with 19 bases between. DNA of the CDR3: TGTGCCACCAGCAGAGAAAGTTGGGGGACCATCGGGGGAAACACCATATATTTT. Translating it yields CATSRESWGTIGGNTIYF.

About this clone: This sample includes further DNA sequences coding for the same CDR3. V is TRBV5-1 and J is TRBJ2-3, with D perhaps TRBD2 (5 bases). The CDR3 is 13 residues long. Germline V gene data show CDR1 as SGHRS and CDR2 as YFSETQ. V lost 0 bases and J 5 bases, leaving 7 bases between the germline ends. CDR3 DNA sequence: TGCGCCAGCAGCTTGGCCGGGGAAGATACGCAGTATTTT. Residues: CASSLAGEDTQYF.

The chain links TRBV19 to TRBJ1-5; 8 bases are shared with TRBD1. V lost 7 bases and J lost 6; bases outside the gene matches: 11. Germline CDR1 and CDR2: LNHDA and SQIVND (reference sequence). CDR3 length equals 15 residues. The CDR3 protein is CASTPRGQALQPQHF. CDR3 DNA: TGTGCCAGTACCCCCCGGGGACAGGCTCTTCAGCCCCAGCATTTT.

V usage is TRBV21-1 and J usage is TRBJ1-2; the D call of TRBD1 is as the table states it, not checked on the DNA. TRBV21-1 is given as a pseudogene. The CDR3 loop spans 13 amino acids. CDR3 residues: CASIPTGGYGYTF. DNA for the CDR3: TGTGCCAGCATACCGACAGGGGGCTATGGCTACACCTTC.

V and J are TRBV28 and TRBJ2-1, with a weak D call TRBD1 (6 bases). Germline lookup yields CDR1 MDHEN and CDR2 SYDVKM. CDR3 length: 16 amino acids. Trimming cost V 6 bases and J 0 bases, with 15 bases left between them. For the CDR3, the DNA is TGTGCCAGCAGCCCGACAGGCCTAAGCTCCTACAATGAGCAGTTCTTC. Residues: CASSPTGLSSYNEQFF.

The CDR3 coding sequence is TGTGCCAGTAGTATAAAGGGGACAGGGGCCGGGCAGCCCCAGCATTTT. Residues: CASSIKGTGAGQPQHF. The J gene is TRBJ1-5, the V gene TRBV19; 10 bases align to TRBD1. Germline loops: CDR1 LNHDA, CDR2 SQIVND (reference sequence). The CDR3 spans 16 residues. With 2 bases clipped from V and 7 bases from J, the junction kept 8 bases outside the gene matches.

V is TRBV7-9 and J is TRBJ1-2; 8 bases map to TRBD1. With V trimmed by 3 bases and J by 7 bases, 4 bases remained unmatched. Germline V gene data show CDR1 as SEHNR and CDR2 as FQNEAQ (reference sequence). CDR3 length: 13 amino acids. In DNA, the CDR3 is TGTGCCAGCAGCTTCGGCAGGGGGCTTGGCTACACCTTC. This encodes CASSFGRGLGYTF.

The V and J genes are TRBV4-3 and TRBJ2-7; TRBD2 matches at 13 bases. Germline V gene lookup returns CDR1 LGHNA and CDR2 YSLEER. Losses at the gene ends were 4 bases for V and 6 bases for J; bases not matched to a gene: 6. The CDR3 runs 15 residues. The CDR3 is CASSLGLAGVGEQYF. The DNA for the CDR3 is TGCGCCAGCAGCCTCGGACTAGCGGGAGTCGGCGAGCAGTACTTC.

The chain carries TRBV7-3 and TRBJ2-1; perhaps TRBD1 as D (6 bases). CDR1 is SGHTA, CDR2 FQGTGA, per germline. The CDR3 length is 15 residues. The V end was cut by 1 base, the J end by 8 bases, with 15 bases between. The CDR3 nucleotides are TGTGCCAGCAGCTTAAATGGGGGCCTTGTGGATGAGCAGTTCTTC. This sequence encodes CASSLNGGLVDEQFF.

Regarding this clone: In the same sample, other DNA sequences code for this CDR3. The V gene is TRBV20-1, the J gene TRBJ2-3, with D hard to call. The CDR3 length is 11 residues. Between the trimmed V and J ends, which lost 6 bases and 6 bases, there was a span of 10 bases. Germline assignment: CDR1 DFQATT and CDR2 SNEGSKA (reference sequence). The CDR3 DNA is TGCAGTGCCCCTACGGGCGATACGCAGTATTTT. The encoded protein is CSAPTGDTQYF.

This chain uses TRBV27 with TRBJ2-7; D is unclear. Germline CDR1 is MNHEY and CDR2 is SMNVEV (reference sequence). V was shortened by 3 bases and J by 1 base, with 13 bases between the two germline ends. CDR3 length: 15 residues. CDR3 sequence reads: CASSLKWAESYEQYF. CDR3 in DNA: TGTGCCAGCAGTTTGAAGTGGGCGGAGTCCTACGAGCAGTACTTC.

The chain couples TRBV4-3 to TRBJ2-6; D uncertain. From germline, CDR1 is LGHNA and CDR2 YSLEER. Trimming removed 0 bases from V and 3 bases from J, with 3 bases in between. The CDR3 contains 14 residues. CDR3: CASSQDSGANVLTF. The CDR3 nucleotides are TGCGCCAGCAGCCAAGATAGTGGGGCCAACGTCCTGACTTTC.

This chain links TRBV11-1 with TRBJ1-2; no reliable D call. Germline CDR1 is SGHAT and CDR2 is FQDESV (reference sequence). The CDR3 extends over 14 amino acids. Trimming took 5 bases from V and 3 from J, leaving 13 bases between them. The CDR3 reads CASSPGKPHYGYTF. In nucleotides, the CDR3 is TGTGCCAGCAGCCCAGGAAAGCCCCACTATGGCTACACCTTC.